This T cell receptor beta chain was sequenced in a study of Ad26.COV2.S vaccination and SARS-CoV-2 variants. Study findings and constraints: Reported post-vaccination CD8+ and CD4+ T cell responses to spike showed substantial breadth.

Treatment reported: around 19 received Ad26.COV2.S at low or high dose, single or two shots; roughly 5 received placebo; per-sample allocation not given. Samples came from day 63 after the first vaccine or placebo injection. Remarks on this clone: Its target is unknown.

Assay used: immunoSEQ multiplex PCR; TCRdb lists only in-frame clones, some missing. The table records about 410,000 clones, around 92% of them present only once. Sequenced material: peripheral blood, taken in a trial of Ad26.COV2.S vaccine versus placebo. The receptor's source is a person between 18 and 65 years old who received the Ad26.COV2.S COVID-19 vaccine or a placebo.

The CDR3 reads CASSQKDRESDEQYF. The DNA for the CDR3 is TGTGCCAGCAGCCAAAAAGACAGGGAAAGCGACGAGCAGTACTTC. The rearrangement joins TRBV6-7 to TRBJ2-7; 7 bases are a match to TRBD1. TRBV6-7 is assigned to the ORF class and has an uncertain function. The ends lost 6 bases at V and 5 bases at J; junction bases unmatched: 13. The CDR3 has 15 amino acids.